The clone carrying this T cell receptor (beta chain) was detected only a few times. Antigen: not known. The sample comes from a study of cytomegalovirus exposure and HLA in healthy donors. Broader study findings: One variant, a missense change in DCLRE1C, was linked in a later analysis to TCR beta V- and J-gene trimming. Productive rates of about 90% or about 30% were seen for most TCR beta V segments in an earlier analysis. Cytomegalovirus-associated status was assigned to about 170 TCR beta chains.

The CDR3 is made up of 16 amino acids. Trimming cost V 0 bases and J 4 bases, with 11 bases left between them. Germline-derived CDR1 and CDR2 are SGHRS and YFSETQ. PCR used 60 Vbeta primers and 13 Jbeta primers. Sequencing used immunoSEQ multiplex PCR; TCRdb keeps in-frame clones, though not all of them. This sample has 90,000 to 100,000 clones, with 65% to 80% found just once. The clonotype comes from a man aged 55-75 years in good health and CMV-seropositive. This chain connects TRBV5-1 to TRBJ1-6, with D hard to call. The specimen sequenced was PBMCs. The CDR3 DNA reads TGCGCCAGCAGCTTGGCGGCGGCAAGATATAATTCACCCCTCCACTTT. Amino acid sequence: CASSLAAARYNSPLHF.